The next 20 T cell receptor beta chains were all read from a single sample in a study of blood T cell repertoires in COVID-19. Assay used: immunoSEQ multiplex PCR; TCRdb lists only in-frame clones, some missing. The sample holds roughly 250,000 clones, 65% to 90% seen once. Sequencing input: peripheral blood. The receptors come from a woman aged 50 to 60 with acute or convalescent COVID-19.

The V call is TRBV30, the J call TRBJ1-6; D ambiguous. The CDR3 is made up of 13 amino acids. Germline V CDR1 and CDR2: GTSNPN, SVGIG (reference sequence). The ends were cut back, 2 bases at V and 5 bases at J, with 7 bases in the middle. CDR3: CAWSYFNNSPLHF. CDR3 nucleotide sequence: TGTGCCTGGAGTTATTTTAATAATTCACCCCTCCACTTT. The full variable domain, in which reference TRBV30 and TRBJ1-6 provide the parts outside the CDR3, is SQTIHQWPATLVQPVGSPLSLECTVEGTSNPNLYWYRQAAGRGLQLLFYSVGIGQISSEVPQNLSASRPQDRQFILSSKKLLLSDSGFYLCAWSYFNNSPLHFGNGTRLTVT.

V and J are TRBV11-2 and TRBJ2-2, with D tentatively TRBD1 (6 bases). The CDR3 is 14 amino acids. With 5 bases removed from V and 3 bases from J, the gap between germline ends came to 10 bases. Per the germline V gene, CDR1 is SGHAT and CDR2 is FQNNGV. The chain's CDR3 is CASSTGTYTGELFF. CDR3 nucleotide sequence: TGTGCCAGCAGCACCGGGACATACACCGGGGAGCTGTTTTTT.

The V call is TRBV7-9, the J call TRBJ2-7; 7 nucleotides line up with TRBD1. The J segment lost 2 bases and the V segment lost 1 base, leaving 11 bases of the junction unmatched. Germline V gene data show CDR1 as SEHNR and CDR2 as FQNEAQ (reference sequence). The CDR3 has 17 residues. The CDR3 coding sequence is TGTGCCAGCAGCTTAGGGGTAGGGGGCTATCCGACCTACGAGCAGTACTTC. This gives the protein CASSLGVGGYPTYEQYF.

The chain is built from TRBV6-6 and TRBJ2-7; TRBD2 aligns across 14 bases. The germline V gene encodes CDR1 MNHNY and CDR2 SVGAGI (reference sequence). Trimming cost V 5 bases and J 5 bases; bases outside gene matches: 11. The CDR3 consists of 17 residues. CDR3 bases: TGTGCCAGCAGTCGTCCGGCGACTAGCGGGGGGGCTAACGAGCAGTACTTC. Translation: CASSRPATSGGANEQYF.

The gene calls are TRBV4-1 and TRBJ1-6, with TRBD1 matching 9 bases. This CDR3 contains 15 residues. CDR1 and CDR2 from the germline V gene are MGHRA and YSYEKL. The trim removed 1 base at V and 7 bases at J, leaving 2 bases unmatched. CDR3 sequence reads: CASSQGDRANSPLHF. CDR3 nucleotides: TGCGCCAGCAGCCAAGGGGACAGGGCAAATTCACCCCTCCACTTT.

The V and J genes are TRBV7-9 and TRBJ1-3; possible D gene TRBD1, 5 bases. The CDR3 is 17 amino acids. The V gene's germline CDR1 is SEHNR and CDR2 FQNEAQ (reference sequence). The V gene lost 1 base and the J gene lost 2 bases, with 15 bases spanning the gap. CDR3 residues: CASSLGGGKGPGNTIYF. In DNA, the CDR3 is TGTGCCAGCAGCTTAGGCGGGGGAAAGGGTCCTGGAAACACCATATATTTT.

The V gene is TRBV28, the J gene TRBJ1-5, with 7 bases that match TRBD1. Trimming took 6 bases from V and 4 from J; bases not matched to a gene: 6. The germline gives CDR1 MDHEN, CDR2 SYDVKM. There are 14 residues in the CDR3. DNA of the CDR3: TGTGCCAGCAGAAAAGGGGGCACGAATCAGCCCCAGCATTTT. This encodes CASRKGGTNQPQHF.

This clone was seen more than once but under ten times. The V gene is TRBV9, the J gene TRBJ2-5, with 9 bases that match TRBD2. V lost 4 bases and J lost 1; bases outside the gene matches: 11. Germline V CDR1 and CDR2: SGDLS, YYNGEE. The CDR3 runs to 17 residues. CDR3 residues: CASSLHEVAGAQETQYF. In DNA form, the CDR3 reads TGTGCCAGCAGCCTACACGAGGTAGCGGGGGCCCAAGAGACCCAGTACTTC.

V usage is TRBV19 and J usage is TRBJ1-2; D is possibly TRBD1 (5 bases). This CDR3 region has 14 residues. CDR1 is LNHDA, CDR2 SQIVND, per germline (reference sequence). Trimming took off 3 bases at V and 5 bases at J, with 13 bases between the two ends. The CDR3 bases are TGTGCCAGTAGTATGGGCGGGGACCTTTATGGCTACACCTTC. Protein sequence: CASSMGGDLYGYTF.

The DNA of the CDR3 is TGTGCCAGCAGGCAGTCAGGGCTCGGCAATCAGCCCCAGCATTTT. Encoded protein: CASRQSGLGNQPQHF. The chain combines TRBV7-2 with TRBJ1-5, with D possibly TRBD1 on 5 matching bases. CDR1 and CDR2 from the germline V gene are SGHTA and FQGNSA. The CDR3 length is 15 residues. The V end lost 6 bases, the J end lost 2 bases, and 14 bases lay between the germline ends.

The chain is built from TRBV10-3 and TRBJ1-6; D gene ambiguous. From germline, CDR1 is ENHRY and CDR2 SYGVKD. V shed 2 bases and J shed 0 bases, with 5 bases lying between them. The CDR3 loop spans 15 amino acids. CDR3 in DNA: TGTGCCATCAGTGAGGACAACTCCTATAATTCACCCCTCCACTTT. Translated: CAISEDNSYNSPLHF.

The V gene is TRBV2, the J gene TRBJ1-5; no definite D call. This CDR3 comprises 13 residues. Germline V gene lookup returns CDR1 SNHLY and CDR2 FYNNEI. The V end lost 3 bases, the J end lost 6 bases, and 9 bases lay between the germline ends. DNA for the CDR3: TGTGCCAGCAGTGACGAGGTGGGTCAGCCCCAGCATTTT. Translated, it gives CASSDEVGQPQHF.

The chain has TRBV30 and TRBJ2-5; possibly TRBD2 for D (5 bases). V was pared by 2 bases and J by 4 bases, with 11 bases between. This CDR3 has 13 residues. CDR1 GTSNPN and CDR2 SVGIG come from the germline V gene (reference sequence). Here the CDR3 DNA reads TGTGCCTGGAGTAGGCTAGCTATAGAGACCCAGTACTTC. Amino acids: CAWSRLAIETQYF.

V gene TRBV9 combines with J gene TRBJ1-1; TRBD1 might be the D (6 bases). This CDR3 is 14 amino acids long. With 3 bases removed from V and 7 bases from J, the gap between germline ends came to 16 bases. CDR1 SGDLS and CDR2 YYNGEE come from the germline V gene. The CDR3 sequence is CASSEGPGGIEAFF. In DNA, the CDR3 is TGTGCCAGCAGCGAGGGACCGGGGGGCATTGAAGCTTTCTTT.

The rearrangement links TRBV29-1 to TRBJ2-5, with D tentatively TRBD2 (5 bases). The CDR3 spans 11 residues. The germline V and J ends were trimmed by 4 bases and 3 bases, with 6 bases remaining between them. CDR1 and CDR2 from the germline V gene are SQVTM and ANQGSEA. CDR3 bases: TGCAGCGTTGTGGGAGAAGAGACCCAGTACTTC. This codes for CSVVGEETQYF.

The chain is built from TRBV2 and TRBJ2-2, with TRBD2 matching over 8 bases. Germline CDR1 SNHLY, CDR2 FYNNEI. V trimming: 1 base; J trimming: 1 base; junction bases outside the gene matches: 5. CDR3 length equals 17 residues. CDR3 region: CASSEGRSGRNTGELFF. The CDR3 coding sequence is TGTGCCAGCAGTGAAGGGCGGAGCGGGAGGAACACCGGGGAGCTGTTTTTT.

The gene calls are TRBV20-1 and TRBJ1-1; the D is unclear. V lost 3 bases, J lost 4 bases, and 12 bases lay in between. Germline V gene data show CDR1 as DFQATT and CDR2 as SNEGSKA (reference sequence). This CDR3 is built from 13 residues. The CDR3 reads CSASRGYATEAFF. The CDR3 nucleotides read TGCAGTGCTAGTCGGGGTTACGCCACTGAAGCTTTCTTT.

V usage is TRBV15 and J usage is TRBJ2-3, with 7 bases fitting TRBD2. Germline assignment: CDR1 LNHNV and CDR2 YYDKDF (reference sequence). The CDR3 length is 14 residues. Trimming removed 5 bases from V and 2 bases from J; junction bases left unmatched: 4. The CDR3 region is CATSSTSYTDTQYF. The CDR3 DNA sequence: TGTGCCACCAGCTCGACTAGCTACACAGATACGCAGTATTTT.

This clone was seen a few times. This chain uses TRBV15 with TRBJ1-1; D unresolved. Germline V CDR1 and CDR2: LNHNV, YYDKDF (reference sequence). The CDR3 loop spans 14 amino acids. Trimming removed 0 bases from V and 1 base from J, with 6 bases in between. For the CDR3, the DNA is TGTGCCACCAGCAGAGATGAGAGGAACACTGAAGCTTTCTTT. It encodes CATSRDERNTEAFF.

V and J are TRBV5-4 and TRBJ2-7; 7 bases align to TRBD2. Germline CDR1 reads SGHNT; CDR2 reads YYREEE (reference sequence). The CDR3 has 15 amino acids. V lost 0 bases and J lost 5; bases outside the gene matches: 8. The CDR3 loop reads CASSLGNGRRNEQYF. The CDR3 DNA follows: TGTGCCAGCAGCTTGGGGAACGGGAGGAGGAACGAGCAGTACTTC.